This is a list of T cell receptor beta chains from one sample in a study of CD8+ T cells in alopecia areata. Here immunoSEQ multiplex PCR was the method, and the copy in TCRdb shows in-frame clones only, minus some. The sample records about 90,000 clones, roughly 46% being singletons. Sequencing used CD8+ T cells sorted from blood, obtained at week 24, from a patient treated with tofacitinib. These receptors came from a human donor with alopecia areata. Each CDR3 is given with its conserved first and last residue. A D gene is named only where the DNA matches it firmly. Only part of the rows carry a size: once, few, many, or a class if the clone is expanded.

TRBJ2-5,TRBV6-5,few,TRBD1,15,CASSLRDRVGETQYF,TGTGCCAGCAGTCTCCGGGACAGGGTAGGAGAGACCCAGTACTTC
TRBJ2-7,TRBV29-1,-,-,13,CSVVRDGSGEQYF,TGCAGCGTTGTTCGCGACGGATCCGGCGAGCAGTACTTC
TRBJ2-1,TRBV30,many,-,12,CAWSPLYNEQFF,TGTGCCTGGAGTCCTCTCTACAATGAGCAGTTCTTC
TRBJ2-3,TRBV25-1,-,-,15,CASSGLTQSTDTQYF,TGTGCCAGCAGTGGTCTGACACAGTCCACAGATACGCAGTATTTT
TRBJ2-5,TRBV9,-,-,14,CASSSNRGVETQYF,TGTGCCAGCAGCTCAAATCGTGGAGTGGAGACCCAGTACTTC
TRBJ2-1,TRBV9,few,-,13,CASSPYGYNEQFF,TGTGCCAGCAGCCCCTACGGATACAATGAGCAGTTCTTC
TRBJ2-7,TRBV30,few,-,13,CACRRGSSYEQYF,TGTGCCTGCAGACGAGGGAGCTCCTACGAGCAGTACTTC
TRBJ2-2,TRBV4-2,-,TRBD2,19,CASSQVGQRGGVVTGELFF,TGTGCCAGCAGCCAAGTCGGCCAGCGGGGGGGAGTTGTCACCGGGGAGCTGTTTTTT
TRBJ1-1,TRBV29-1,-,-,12,CSVEGEGREAFF,TGCAGCGTTGAGGGGGAGGGGCGTGAAGCTTTCTTT
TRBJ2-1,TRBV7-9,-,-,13,CASSLYSRNEQFF,TGTGCCAGCAGCTTATACTCTAGGAATGAGCAGTTCTTC
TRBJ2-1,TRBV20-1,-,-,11,CSVPWGDEQFF,TGCAGTGTTCCGTGGGGGGATGAGCAGTTCTTC
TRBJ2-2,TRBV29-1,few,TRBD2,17,CSVAPLAGGFGTGELFF,TGCAGCGTTGCCCCACTAGCGGGAGGGTTCGGGACCGGGGAGCTGTTTTTT
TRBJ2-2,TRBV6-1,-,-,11,CASSIHRELFF,TGTGCCAGCTCCATACATAGGGAGCTGTTTTTT
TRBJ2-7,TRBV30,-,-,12,CAWGYGTYEQYF,TGTGCCTGGGGTTATGGAACCTACGAGCAGTACTTC
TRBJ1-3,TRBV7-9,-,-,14,CASIMGGPGNTIYF,TGTGCCAGCATCATGGGAGGGCCTGGAAACACCATATATTTT
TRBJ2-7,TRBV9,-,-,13,CASSVTPSYEQYF,TGTGCCAGCAGCGTGACACCCTCCTACGAGCAGTACTTC
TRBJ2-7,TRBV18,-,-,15,CASSPKHSAPYEQYF,TGTGCCAGCTCACCTAAACACTCTGCCCCCTACGAGCAGTACTTC
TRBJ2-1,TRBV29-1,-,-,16,CSVEATGRTNYNEQFF,TGCAGCGTTGAAGCTACCGGGAGAACTAACTACAATGAGCAGTTCTTC
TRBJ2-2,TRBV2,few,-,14,CASSDRFNTGELFF,TGTGCCAGCAGTGACAGGTTTAACACCGGGGAGCTGTTTTTT
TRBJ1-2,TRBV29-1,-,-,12,CSVMRGDYGYTF,TGCAGCGTCATGAGGGGGGACTATGGCTACACCTTT
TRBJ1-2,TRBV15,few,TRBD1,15,CATSRNPDRADGYTF,TGTGCCACCAGCAGAAACCCGGACAGGGCTGATGGCTACACCTTC
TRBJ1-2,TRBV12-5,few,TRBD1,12,CASGRTGGGYTF,TGTGCTAGTGGTCGGACAGGGGGAGGCTACACCTTC
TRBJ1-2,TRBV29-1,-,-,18,CSVTPPSGTPQPNYGYTF,TGCAGCGTGACCCCACCGAGCGGGACACCGCAACCCAACTATGGCTACACCTTC
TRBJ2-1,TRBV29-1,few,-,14,CSVDPELLGNEQFF,TGCAGCGTGGATCCGGAACTGCTTGGCAATGAGCAGTTCTTC
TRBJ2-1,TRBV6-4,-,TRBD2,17,CASSANEIAGGDDEQFF,TGTGCCAGCAGCGCTAACGAAATAGCGGGAGGAGACGATGAGCAGTTCTTC
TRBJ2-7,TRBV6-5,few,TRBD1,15,CAIGTTGESGYEQYF,TGTGCCATCGGGACCACAGGGGAAAGTGGCTACGAGCAGTACTTC
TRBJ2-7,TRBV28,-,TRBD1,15,CASSFRGQGAYEQYF,TGTGCCAGCAGTTTCCGAGGACAGGGGGCGTACGAGCAGTACTTC
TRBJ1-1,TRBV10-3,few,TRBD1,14,CAIKPTGTNTEAFF,TGTGCCATCAAACCGACAGGGACAAACACTGAAGCTTTCTTT
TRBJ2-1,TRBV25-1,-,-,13,CASSPISYNEQFF,TGTGCCAGCAGTCCAATCTCCTACAATGAGCAGTTCTTC
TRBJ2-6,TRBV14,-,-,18,CASSQAWGIYSGANVLTF,TGTGCCAGCAGCCAAGCTTGGGGGATTTACTCTGGGGCCAACGTCCTGACTTTC
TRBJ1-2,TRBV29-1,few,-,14,CSVDYGTAPYGYTF,TGCAGCGTTGACTATGGGACCGCACCCTATGGCTACACCTTC
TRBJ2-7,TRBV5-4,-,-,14,CASSLARGSYEQYF,TGTGCCAGCAGCTTGGCCCGGGGGTCCTACGAGCAATACTTC
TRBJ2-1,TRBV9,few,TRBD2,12,CASSVGGGGLVF,TGTGCCAGCAGCGTAGGTGGCGGGGGGCTGGTCTTC
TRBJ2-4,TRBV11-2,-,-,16,CASSHRQGLAKNIQYF,TGTGCCAGCAGCCACAGACAGGGACTGGCCAAAAACATTCAGTACTTC
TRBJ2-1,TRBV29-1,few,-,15,CSVSERDSSYNEQFF,TGCAGCGTTTCGGAGCGGGACAGCTCCTACAATGAGCAGTTCTTC
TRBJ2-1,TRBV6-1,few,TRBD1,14,CASRTGAPYNEQFF,TGTGCCAGCAGGACAGGGGCCCCCTACAATGAGCAGTTCTTC
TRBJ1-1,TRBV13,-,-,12,CASSQSSTEAFF,TGTGCCAGCAGCCAGTCCTCCACTGAAGCTTTCTTT
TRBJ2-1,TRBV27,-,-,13,CASSHRQLGEQFF,TGTGCCAGCAGTCACAGACAGCTTGGTGAGCAGTTCTTC
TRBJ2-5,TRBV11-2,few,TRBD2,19,CASSDGAASGPPAPGTQYF,TGTGCCAGCAGCGATGGGGCGGCTAGCGGACCGCCGGCCCCCGGGACCCAGTACTTC
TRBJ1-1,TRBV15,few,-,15,CATSRDLGGSTEAFF,TGTGCCACCAGCAGAGATTTGGGGGGGAGTACTGAAGCTTTCTTT
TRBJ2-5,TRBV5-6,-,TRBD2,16,CASSLVSSGPQETQYF,TGTGCCAGCAGCTTGGTATCTAGCGGGCCACAAGAGACCCAGTACTTC
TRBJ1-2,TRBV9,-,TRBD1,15,CASSAWTGLSYGYTF,TGTGCCAGCAGCGCCTGGACAGGCCTTTCGTATGGCTACACCTTC